The TCR beta chain described here comes from a study of cytomegalovirus exposure and HLA in healthy donors (TCRdb year 2017). A note on the overall study: An earlier analysis of about 560 of the donors reported approximately 260 Gb of sequence data and approximately 120 million unique TCR beta sequences obtained from some 170 million T cells. Roughly 300 gigabases of sequencing data and approximately 84 million unique TCR sequences were included in an early release covering several hundred HLA-typed donors. The genetic ancestry cluster associated with self-reported Caucasian donors included 81% of the 398 genotyped donors. The study aimed to test whether cataloging public T cell receptors could reveal signatures of past pathogen exposure. The study profiled the T cell repertoires of hundreds of subjects by immunosequencing and related them to cytomegalovirus serostatus. In addition to the first cohort of 666 subjects, a separate validation cohort of approximately 130 different subjects was used. To predict cytomegalovirus infection status, the study brought together high-throughput TCR immunosequencing, statistical association of individual TCRs with disease status, and machine learning. To study patterns of TCR occurrence, a later analysis re-analyzed previously published TCR beta repertoires from around 700 donors and added high-resolution HLA genotyping. In the later analysis, no new phenotypic data were used to find candidate immune exposures; instead, reliance was placed on TCR beta sequences and their occurrence across donors. An earlier analysis of several hundred of the donors applied high-throughput TCR beta sequencing to assess whether each TCR beta V gene segment acted as functional or pseudogenic. Donor age, sex, ethnicity and CMV serostatus were collected together with the repertoire data. A later genetic analysis took genome-wide SNP genotypes for about 65% of the roughly 670 donors and used that subset as a discovery cohort. Every repertoire in the discovery cohort had been generated on one and the same sequencing platform. HLA typing included class I and class II loci at four-digit resolution. Typing coverage varied by locus: 629-630 donors for A, B, C, DRB1 and DQB1; roughly 510 for DQA1; about 600 for DPA1; fewer than 480 for DPB1. Roughly five DR-DQ haplotypes were handled as single units for association and clustering, since linkage in the cohort was strong. On average, approximately 250,000 unique TCR beta nucleotide sequences were sequenced per donor among 398 genotyped donors of the cohort, with 15% to 20% of those sequences being non-productive.

The cohort comprised 666 healthy bone marrow donors. At the time of sampling, all cohort members were nominally healthy, though unrecorded immune exposures were likely present. The donor tested CMV seropositive and was one of the 289 seropositive cohort members. A peripheral blood sample was collected from each donor, and TCR beta sequencing was performed on peripheral blood mononuclear cells. Genomic DNA extraction from the blood cell samples was performed with the Qiagen DNeasy Blood Extraction Kit. Receptors were amplified or captured by the immunoSEQ multiplex PCR assay. For the multiplex PCR, a mixture combining 60 forward primers for TCR Vbeta segments and 13 reverse primers for TCR Jbeta segments was used. The CDR3 region of rearranged TCR beta genes was amplified from genomic DNA by a multiplex PCR assay. The amplified TCR beta libraries were sequenced on the Illumina HiSeq System as 87-base-pair reads. Concerning the study's data processing: A later analysis counted 75 million to 100 million unique TCR beta chains across the roughly 700 repertoires, and 9.5 million to 11 million of these chains were shared by at least two donors. Raw reads were error-corrected and collapsed into unique sequences by a nearest-neighbor algorithm in which closely related sequences were merged to remove PCR and sequencing errors. To assign V, D and J gene segments, CDR3 sequences were aligned to IMGT reference sequences. For a sequence to be retained, a match of at least six nucleotides to both a V gene segment and a J gene segment was required. Rearrangements were called productive when the CDR3 lacked stop codons and stayed in frame with V and J; all others were non-productive. Following IMGT convention, CDR3 was defined as the stretch from the second conserved V-encoded cysteine up to the conserved J-encoded phenylalanine. In an earlier analysis of more than 550 of the donors, sequences lacking an unambiguous match to a single V gene segment were excluded. In an earlier analysis of 587 of the donors, a V segment was called functional when productive rearrangements were above 56.7%, and segregating when the standard deviation between donors exceeded 5%. A statistical classification framework was built for diagnosing cytomegalovirus status from the catalog of TCR beta chain sequences. In a later analysis, V and J genes were assigned by comparing TCR nucleotide sequences against IMGT/GENE-DB human TR gene sequences. In a later analysis, CDR3 sequences and most-parsimonious VDJ recombination scenarios were assigned using the TCRdist pipeline. In a later analysis, each TCR beta chain was defined by its CDR3 amino acid sequence together with its V-gene family, and reads lacking a unique V-gene family were excluded. To address suspected cross-contamination and a sequencing artifact, a later analysis removed a few hundred highly shared, low-generation-probability nucleotide sequences. A later analysis calculated a clonal expansion index for each public chain from normalized within-repertoire ranks of inferred template counts. In a later analysis, generation probabilities were computed using a VDJ recombination model fitted to out-of-frame rearrangements, and the results were checked against IGoR. A later analysis scored TCR-TCR, TCR-HLA and TCR-CMV co-occurrence with hypergeometric tests, applying a repertoire-size bias correction to TCR pairs. False discovery rates were estimated in a later analysis by permuting HLA or CMV assignments 20 times. In a later analysis, co-occurring TCRs were grouped using DBSCAN, and TCRdist sequence similarity was added for clustering within HLA-allele-positive subsets. Co-occurrence clustering excluded repertoires with fewer than 30,000 or more than 120,000 public chains, plus five with anomalous nucleotide sharing. TCRdb mirrors the immuneACCESS table, restricted to in-frame sequences. Some clones are absent from its copies; in checked studies, under half trace to an unresolved V gene, and the reason for the others is unknown. V, J and clone size are taken as reported in that table, and D and trimming were inferred from the DNA itself. The sample table lists 100,000 to 150,000 clones, about 74% of them with a count of one. Together, the top ten hold 5.8% of the sample.

The CDR3 contains 15 residues, cysteine and phenylalanine counted. This entry keeps only the CDR3 DNA: 45 bases, framed from base 1. From a lookup of the germline V gene (reference sequence), CDR1 and CDR2 are SGHKS and YYEKEE. Trimming takes 0 bases from V and 1 base from J, and the germline ends sit 9 bases apart. Points on this clone: Its antigen remains undetermined. Base qualities are not provided; no much larger clone lies one nucleotide away.

What the work shows at the level of the full study, not this receptor alone: The earlier analysis of nearly 600 of the donors excluded some 15 rarely observed V segments, including chromosome 9 orphons, because counts were too low. According to a later analysis, parvovirus B19, influenza, CMV and Epstein-Barr virus appeared linked to several top co-occurrence clusters. In an earlier analysis of around 600 of the donors, most TCR beta V segments were observed in productive rearrangements about 87% or about 30% of the time, broadly matching IMGT annotations. A later analysis associated 16,951 TCR beta sequences with specific HLA alleles at a false discovery rate of 0.05. Because HLA typing was unavailable for some donors at each locus, only the typed subset was used in association tests. Three of the identified cytomegalovirus-associated TCR beta chains were confirmed in vitro to be specific for cytomegalovirus antigens. Roughly uniform sequencing depth across donors was assumed in presence/absence analyses, although this assumption may not hold. Most CMV-associated TCR beta chains appeared to be HLA-restricted in a later analysis, and the HLA associations seemed to be driven largely by CMV exposure. The sequencing pipeline was judged likely to have produced a cluster of highly shared sequence variants as a technical artifact. CMV serostatus was the only immune exposure information available for the cohort. In a later genetic analysis, a missense DCLRE1C variant was associated with V-gene and J-gene trimming of TCR beta chains, and the association was replicated in an independent cohort. Only TCR beta chains were sequenced in this cohort, and the absence of alpha or paired-chain data limited detectable features. A further reported finding was that TCR beta sequences accurately predicted the HLA-A and HLA-B alleles for most subjects in the first cohort. A total of 150 or so TCR beta chains were listed by the study as associated with cytomegalovirus. Compared with equally common non-associated chains, HLA-associated TCR beta chains in a later analysis were more clonally expanded and had lower generation probabilities. Assigning TCR associations to individual alleles was difficult when HLA alleles, especially DR and DQ, strongly co-occurred. Compared with the roughly 720-donor mean, donors in an Asian-associated ancestry cluster had fewer N-insertions in productive TCRs, according to a later genetic analysis. The authors suggested that the approach could potentially be generalized to other disease states and immunological phenotypes. In both the original and validation cohorts, the classifier was reported to diagnose cytomegalovirus status with high specificity and sensitivity. Linkage disequilibrium might explain the correlated functional status among segregating V segments, but an unknown experimental factor could not be ruled out. Most TCR sequences were seen in very few donors, while some public TCRs were found in many individuals. The 87-base-pair reads could not distinguish some IMGT-functional V segments, including TRBV6-2 and TRBV6-3, so those segments were excluded. In a later analysis, the rate of TCR association differed among HLA loci, with DRB1 alleles having the most associated TCRs and HLA-C alleles having the fewest.

The chain is made from TRBV5-5 and TRBJ2-3; D gene: possibly TRBD1, on 6 matching bases. This TCR derives from a woman aged 45-65 years in good health and CMV-seropositive. Sequenced: PBMCs. The DNA is as follows: TGTGCCAGCAGCTTGGCGGACAGCCGCACAGATACGCAGTATTTT. Protein translation: CASSLADSRTDTQYF. With the rest looked up from the reference TRBV5-5 and TRBJ2-3 genes rather than sequenced, the full variable domain is DAGVTQSPTHLIKTRGQQVTLRCSPISGHKSVSWYQQVLGQGPQFIFQYYEKEERGRGNFPDRFSARQFPNYSSELNVNALLLGDSALYLCASSLADSRTDTQYFGPGTRLTVL.